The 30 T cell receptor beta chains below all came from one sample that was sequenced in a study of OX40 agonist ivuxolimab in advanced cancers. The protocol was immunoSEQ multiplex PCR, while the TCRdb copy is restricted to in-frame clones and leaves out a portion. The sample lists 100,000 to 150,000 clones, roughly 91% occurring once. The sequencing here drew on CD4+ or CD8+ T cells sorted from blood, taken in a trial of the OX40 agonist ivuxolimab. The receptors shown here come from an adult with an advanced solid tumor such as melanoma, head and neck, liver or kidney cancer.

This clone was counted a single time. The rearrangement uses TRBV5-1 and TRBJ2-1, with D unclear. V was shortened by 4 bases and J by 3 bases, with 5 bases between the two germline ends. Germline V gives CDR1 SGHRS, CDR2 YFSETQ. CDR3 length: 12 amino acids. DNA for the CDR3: TGCGCCAGCAGCGCCTACTACAATGAGCAGTTCTTC. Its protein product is CASSAYYNEQFF.

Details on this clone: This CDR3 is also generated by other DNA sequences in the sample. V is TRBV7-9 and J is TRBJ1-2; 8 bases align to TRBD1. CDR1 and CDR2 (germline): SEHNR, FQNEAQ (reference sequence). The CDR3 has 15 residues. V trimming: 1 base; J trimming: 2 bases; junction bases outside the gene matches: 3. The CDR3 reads CASSLGQGPNYGYTF. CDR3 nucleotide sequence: TGTGCCAGCAGCTTAGGACAGGGGCCAAACTATGGCTACACCTTC.

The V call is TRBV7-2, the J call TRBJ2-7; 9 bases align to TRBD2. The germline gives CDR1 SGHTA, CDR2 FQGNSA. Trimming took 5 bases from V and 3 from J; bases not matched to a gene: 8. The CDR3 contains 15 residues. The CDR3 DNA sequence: TGTGCCAGCAGCCCCCAGGCGGGGGGGGGCTACGAGCAGTACTTC. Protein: CASSPQAGGGYEQYF.

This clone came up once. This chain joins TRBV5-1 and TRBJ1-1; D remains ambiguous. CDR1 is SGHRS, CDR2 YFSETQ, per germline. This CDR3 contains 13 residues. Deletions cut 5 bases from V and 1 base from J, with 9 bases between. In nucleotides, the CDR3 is TGCGCCAGCAGGGGCGGCCCGAACACTGAAGCTTTCTTT. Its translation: CASRGGPNTEAFF. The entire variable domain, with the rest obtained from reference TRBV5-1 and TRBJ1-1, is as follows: KAGVTQTPRYLIKTRGQQVTLSCSPISGHRSVSWYQQTPGQGLQFLFEYFSETQRNKGNFPGRFSGRQFSNSRSEMNVSTLELGDSALYLCASRGGPNTEAFFGQGTRLTVV.

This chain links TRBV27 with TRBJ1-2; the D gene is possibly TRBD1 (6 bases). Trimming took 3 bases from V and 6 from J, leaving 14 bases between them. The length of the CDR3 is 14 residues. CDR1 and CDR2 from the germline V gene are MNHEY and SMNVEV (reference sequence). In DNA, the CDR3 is TGTGCCAGCAGTTTTGGGGGCGGTGGAAATGGCTACACCTTC. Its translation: CASSFGGGGNGYTF.

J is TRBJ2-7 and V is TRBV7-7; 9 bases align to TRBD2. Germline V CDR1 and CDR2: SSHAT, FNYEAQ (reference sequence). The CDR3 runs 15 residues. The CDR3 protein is CASGGRTGSSYEQYF. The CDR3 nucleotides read TGTGCTAGCGGGGGACGGACGGGAAGCTCCTACGAGCAGTACTTC.

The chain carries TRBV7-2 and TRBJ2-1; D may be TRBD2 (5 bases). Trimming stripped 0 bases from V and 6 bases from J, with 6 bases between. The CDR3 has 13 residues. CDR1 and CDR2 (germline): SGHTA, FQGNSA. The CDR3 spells CASSLALANEQFF. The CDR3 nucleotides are TGTGCCAGCAGCTTAGCCCTAGCCAATGAGCAGTTCTTC.

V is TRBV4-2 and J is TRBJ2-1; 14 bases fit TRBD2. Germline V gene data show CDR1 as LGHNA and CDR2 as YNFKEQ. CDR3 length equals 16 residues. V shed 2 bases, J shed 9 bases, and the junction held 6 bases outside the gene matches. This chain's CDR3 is CASSQPGLAGASEQFF. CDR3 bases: TGTGCCAGCAGCCAACCGGGACTAGCGGGAGCATCTGAGCAGTTCTTC.

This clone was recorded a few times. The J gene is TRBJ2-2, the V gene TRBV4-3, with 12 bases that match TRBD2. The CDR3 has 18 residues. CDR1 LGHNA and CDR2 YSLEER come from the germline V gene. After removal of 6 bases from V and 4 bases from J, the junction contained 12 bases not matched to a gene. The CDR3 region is CASSPEGPSGGATGELFF. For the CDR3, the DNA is TGCGCCAGCAGTCCAGAGGGACCTAGCGGGGGGGCCACCGGGGAGCTGTTTTTT.

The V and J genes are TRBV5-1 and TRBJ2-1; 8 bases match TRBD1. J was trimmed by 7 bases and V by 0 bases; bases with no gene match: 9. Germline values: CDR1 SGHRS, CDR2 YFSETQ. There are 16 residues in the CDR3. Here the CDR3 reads CASSLAGQGAINEQFF. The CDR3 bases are TGCGCCAGCAGCTTGGCCGGGCAGGGGGCGATAAATGAGCAGTTCTTC.

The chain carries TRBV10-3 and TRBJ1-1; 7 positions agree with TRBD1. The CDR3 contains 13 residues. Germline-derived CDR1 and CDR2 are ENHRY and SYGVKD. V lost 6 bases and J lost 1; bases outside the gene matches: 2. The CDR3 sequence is CAIRRQGNTEAFF. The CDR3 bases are TGTGCCATCAGAAGACAGGGGAACACTGAAGCTTTCTTT.

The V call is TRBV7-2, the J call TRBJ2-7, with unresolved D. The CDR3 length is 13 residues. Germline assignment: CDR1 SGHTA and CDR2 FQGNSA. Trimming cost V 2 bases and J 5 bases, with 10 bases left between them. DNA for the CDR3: TGTGCCAGCAGCTTACAGGATAGGAACGAGCAGTACTTC. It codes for CASSLQDRNEQYF.

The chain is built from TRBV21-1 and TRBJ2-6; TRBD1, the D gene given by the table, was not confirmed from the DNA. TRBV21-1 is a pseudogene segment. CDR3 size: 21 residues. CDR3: CASSKGRQKVPDRAGANVLTF. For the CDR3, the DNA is TGTGCCAGCAGCAAAGGTCGGCAAAAGGTCCCGGACAGGGCAGGGGCCAACGTCCTGACTTTC.

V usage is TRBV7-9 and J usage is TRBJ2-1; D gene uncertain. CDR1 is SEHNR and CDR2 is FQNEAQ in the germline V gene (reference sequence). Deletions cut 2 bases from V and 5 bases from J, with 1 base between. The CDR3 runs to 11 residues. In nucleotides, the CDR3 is TGTGCCAGCAGCTTAAACAATGAGCAGTTCTTC. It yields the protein CASSLNNEQFF.

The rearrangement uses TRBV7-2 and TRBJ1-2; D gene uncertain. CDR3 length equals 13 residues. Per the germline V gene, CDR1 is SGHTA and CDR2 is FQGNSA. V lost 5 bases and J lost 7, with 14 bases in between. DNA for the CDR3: TGTGCCAGCAGCCCACCGACGGGAGGTGGCTACACCTTC. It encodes CASSPPTGGGYTF.

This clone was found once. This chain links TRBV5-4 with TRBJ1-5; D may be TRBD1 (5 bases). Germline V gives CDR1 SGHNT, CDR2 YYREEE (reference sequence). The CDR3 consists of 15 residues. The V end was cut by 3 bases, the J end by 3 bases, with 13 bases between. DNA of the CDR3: TGTGCCAGCAGCTCAGGGACGGGTACCAATCAGCCCCAGCATTTT. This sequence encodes CASSSGTGTNQPQHF. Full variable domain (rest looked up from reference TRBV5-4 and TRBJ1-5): ETGVTQSPTHLIKTRGQQVTLRCSSQSGHNTVSWYQQALGQGPQFIFQYYREEENGRGNFPPRFSGLQFPNYSSELNVNALELDDSALYLCASSSGTGTNQPQHFGDGTRLSIL.

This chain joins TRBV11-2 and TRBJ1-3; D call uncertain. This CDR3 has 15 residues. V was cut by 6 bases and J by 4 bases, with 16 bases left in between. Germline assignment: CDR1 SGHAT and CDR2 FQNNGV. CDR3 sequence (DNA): TGTGCCAGCAGTCCCGATCACCAAGGAGGAAACACCATATATTTT. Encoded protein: CASSPDHQGGNTIYF.

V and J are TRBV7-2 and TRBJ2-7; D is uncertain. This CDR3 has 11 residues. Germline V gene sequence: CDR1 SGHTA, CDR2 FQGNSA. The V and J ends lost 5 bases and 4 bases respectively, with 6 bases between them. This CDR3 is CASSRSYEQYF. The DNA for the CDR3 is TGTGCCAGCAGCCGATCATACGAGCAGTACTTC.

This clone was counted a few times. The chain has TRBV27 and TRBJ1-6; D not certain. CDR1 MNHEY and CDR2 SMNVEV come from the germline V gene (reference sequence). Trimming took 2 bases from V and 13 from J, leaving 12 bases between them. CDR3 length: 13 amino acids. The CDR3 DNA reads TGTGCCAGCAGTTTAAGGTCTGGGATCCCCCTCCACTTT. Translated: CASSLRSGIPLHF.

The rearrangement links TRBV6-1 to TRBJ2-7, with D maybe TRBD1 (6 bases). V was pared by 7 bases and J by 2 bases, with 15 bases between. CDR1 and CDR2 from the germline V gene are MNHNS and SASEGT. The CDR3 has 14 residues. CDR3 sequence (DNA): TGTGCCAGCATGAAGACAGGTTTCACCTACGAGCAGTACTTC. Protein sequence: CASMKTGFTYEQYF.

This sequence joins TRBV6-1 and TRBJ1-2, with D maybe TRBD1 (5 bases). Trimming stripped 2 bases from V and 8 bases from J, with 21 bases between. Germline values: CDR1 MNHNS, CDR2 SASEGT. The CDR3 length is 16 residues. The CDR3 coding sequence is TGTGCCAGCAGTGAATCGTCCCAGGGAGCTGTTGGGGGCTACACCTTC. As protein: CASSESSQGAVGGYTF.

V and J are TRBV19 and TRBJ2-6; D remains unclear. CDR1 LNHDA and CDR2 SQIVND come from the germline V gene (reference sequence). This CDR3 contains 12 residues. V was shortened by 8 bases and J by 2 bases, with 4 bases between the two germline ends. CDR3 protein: CASGPGANVLTF. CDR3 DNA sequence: TGTGCCAGTGGGCCTGGGGCCAACGTCCTGACTTTC.

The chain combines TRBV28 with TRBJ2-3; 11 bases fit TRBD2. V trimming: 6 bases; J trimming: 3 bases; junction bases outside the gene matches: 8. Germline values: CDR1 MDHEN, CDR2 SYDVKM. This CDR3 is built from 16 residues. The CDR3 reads CASSPLSGRGTDTQYF. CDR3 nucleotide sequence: TGTGCCAGCAGCCCCCTTAGCGGGAGGGGGACAGATACGCAGTATTTT. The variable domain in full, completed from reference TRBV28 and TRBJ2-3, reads DVKVTQSSRYLVKRTGEKVFLECVQDMDHENMFWYRQDPGLGLRLIYFSYDVKMKEKGDIPEGYSVSREKKERFSLILESASTNQTSMYLCASSPLSGRGTDTQYFGPGTRLTVL.

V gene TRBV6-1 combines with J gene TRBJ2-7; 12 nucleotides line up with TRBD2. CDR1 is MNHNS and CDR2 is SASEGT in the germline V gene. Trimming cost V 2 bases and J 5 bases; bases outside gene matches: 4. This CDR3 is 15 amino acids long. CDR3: CASSETSGGRNEQYF. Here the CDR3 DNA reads TGTGCCAGCAGTGAAACTAGCGGGGGGCGGAACGAGCAGTACTTC.

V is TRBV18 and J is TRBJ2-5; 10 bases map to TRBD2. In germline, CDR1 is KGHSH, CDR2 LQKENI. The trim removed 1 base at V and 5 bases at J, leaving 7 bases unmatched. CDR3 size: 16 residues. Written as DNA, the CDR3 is TGTGCCAGCTCACCACGGACTAGCGGCGGTAGGGAGACCCAGTACTTC. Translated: CASSPRTSGGRETQYF.

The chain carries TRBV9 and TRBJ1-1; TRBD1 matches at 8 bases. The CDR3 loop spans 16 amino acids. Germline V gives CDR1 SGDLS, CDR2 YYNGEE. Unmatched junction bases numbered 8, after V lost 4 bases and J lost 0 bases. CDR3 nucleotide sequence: TGTGCCAGCAGCCCCCGGACAGGGCACATGAACACTGAAGCTTTCTTT. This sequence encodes CASSPRTGHMNTEAFF. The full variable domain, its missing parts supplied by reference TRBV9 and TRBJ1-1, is DSGVTQTPKHLITATGQRVTLRCSPRSGDLSVYWYQQSLDQGLQFLIQYYNGEERAKGNILERFSAQQFPDLHSELNLSSLELGDSALYFCASSPRTGHMNTEAFFGQGTRLTVV.

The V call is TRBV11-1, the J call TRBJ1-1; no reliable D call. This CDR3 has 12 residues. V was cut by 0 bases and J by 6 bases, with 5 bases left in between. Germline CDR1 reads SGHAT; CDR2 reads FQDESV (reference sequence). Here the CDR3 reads CASSLAESEAFF. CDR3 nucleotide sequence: TGTGCCAGCAGCTTAGCGGAATCTGAAGCTTTCTTT.

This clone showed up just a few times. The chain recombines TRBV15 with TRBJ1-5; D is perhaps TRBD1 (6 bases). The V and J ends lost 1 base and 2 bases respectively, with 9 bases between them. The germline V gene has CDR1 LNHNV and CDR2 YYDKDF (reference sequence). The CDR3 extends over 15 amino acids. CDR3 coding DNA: TGTGCCACCAGCAGAGCCGGGACACGCAATCAGCCCCAGCATTTT. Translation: CATSRAGTRNQPQHF.

CDR3 loop: CAIRETGTVNTGELFF. The CDR3 DNA reads as TGTGCCATCAGGGAAACCGGGACAGTGAACACCGGGGAGCTGTTTTTT. The V and J genes are TRBV10-3 and TRBJ2-2; 7 positions match TRBD1. The CDR3 loop spans 16 amino acids. The trim removed 6 bases at V and 1 base at J, leaving 8 bases unmatched. Germline CDR1 and CDR2: ENHRY and SYGVKD.

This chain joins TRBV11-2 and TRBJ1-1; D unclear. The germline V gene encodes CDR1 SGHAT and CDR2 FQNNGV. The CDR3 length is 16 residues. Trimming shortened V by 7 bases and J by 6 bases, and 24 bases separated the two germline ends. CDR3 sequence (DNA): TGTGCCAGCAACCAACTCGCTAGATTGCCGGCCGCTGAAGCTTTCTTT. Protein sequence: CASNQLARLPAAEAFF.